The next 2 T cell receptor beta chains were all read from a single sample in a study of blood T cell repertoires in COVID-19. This table comes from immunoSEQ multiplex PCR, and its TCRdb copy is limited to in-frame clones, with some not included. The table shows approximately 270,000 clones, with 70% to 90% occurring only once. The specimen was PBMCs or T cells enriched from blood (not recorded which). All receptors come from a woman in her 30s with acute COVID-19.

The chain recombines TRBV5-1 with TRBJ2-3, with D perhaps matching TRBD1 (6 bases). The V and J ends lost 4 bases and 4 bases respectively, with 13 bases between them. The V gene's germline CDR1 is SGHRS and CDR2 YFSETQ. The CDR3 extends over 14 amino acids. CDR3 sequence reads: CASSVQGTPDTQYF. The CDR3 coding sequence is TGCGCCAGCAGCGTCCAGGGGACCCCAGATACGCAGTATTTT.

This clone has only one observation. This sequence joins TRBV9 and TRBJ1-4; D is ambiguous. This CDR3 is 14 amino acids long. Trimming left V 4 bases short and J 8 bases short, with 15 bases between. Germline loops: CDR1 SGDLS, CDR2 YYNGEE. CDR3 sequence reads: CASSLDYAGEKLFF. The CDR3 coding sequence is TGTGCCAGCAGCCTGGACTATGCCGGGGAAAAACTGTTTTTT.